One sample yielded the 4 T cell receptor beta chains listed below, sequenced in a study of blood T cell repertoires in COVID-19. Profiled with immunoSEQ multiplex PCR; TCRdb holds only in-frame clones, not every one. The top ten hold about 15% of the sample, which has 150,000 to 200,000 clones, roughly 80% seen once. Sequencing input: PBMCs or T cells enriched from blood (not recorded which). These receptors came from a man between 60 and 75 years old who had been exposed to COVID-19.

The chain employs TRBV30 and TRBJ1-3; D remains unclear. V was pared by 3 bases and J by 7 bases, with 22 bases between. The germline CDR1 and CDR2 sequences are GTSNPN and SVGIG (reference sequence). The CDR3 contains 16 residues. The CDR3 DNA sequence: TGTGCCTGGAGCTCTTTCCGGGAGCCTGTTGACAACACCATATATTTT. Protein: CAWSSFREPVDNTIYF.

The rearrangement links TRBV27 to TRBJ1-5; 9 nucleotides line up with TRBD1. V shed 6 bases and J 3 bases; nucleotides not matched to a gene: 9. CDR1 and CDR2 (germline): MNHEY, SMNVEV (reference sequence). The CDR3 totals 16 residues. The CDR3 is CASSRSGTGLNQPQHF. The DNA for the CDR3 is TGTGCCAGCAGCCGATCCGGGACAGGGCTCAATCAGCCCCAGCATTTT.

The chain combines TRBV19 with TRBJ2-2; 7 nucleotides line up with TRBD2. V shed 3 bases, J shed 1 base, and the junction held 11 bases outside the gene matches. There are 18 residues in the CDR3. Germline CDR1 is LNHDA and CDR2 is SQIVND (reference sequence). The chain's CDR3 is CASSMRVLANQNTGELFF. The CDR3 DNA follows: TGTGCCAGTAGTATGAGGGTACTAGCGAACCAGAACACCGGGGAGCTGTTTTTT.

The chain's CDR3 is CASSLSRSQGSNSPLHF. CDR3 bases: TGTGCCAGCAGTTTATCAAGGTCACAGGGAAGTAATTCACCCCTCCACTTT. The chain uses TRBV27 and TRBJ1-6; D might be TRBD1 (6 bases). This CDR3 spans 17 amino acids. Looked up from germline, CDR1 is MNHEY and CDR2 is SMNVEV (reference sequence). V gave up 0 bases and J gave up 6 bases, with 15 bases separating them.